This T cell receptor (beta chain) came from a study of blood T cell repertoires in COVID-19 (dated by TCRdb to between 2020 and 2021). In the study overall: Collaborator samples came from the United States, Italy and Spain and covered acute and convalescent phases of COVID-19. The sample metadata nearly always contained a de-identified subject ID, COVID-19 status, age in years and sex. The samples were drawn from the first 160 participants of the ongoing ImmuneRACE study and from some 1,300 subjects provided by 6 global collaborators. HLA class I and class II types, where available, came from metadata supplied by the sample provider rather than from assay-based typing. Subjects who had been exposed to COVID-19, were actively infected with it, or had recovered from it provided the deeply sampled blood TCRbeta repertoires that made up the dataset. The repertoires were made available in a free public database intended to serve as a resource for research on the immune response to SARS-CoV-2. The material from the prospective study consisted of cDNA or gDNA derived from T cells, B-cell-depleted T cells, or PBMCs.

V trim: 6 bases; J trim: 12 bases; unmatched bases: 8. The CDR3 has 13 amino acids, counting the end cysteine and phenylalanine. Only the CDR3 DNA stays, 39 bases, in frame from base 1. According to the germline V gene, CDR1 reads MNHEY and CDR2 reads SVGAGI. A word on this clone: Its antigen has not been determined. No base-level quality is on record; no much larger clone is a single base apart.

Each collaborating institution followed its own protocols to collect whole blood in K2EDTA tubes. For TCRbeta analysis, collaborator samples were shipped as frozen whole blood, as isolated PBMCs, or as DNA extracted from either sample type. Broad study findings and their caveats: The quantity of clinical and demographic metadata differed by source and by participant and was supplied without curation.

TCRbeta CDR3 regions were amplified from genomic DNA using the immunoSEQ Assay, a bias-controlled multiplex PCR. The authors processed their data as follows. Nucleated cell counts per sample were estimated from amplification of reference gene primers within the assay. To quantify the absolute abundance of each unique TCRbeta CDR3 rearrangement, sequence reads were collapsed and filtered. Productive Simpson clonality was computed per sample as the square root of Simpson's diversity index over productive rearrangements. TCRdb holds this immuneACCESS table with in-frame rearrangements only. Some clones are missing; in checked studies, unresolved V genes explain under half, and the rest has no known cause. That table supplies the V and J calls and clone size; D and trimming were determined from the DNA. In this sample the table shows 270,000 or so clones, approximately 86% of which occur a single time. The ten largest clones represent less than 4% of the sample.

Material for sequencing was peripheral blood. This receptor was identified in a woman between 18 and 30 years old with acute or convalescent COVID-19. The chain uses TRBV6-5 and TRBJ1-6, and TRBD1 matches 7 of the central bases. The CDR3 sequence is CASRLTGVLPLHF. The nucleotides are TGTGCCAGCAGGCTTACAGGGGTGTTACCCCTCCACTTT.